This entry lists 30 T cell receptor beta chains sequenced from one sample in a study of CD8 T cells in ankylosing spondylitis. General study points: Typical of ankylosing spondylitis blood, it appeared, was a TCR beta motif of about eight highly homologous variants.

TCRdb recomputed calls from the 5' RACE reads with MiXCR, one row per CDR3 protein. The data contain 500,000 to 650,000 distinct CDR3 sequences, less than 6% of them singletons. Their antigens are not known. The specimen was blood, either unsorted or a sorted T cell fraction (not recorded which). The receptor set was obtained from a male donor with ankylosing spondylitis.

The J gene is TRBJ1-2, the V gene TRBV5-5; D not certain. Germline loops: CDR1 SGHKS, CDR2 YYEKEE (reference sequence). The V gene lost 9 bases and the J gene lost 7 bases, with 19 bases spanning the gap. The CDR3 is 13 residues long. The CDR3 bases are TGTGCCATGAATCGAGGGTTCCTCAGTGGCTACACCTTC. Translating gives CAMNRGFLSGYTF.

This clonotype was picked up many times. This chain links TRBV5-1 with TRBJ2-7, with D perhaps being TRBD1 or TRBD2 (7 bases each). From germline, CDR1 is SGHRS and CDR2 YFSETQ. V shed 0 bases and J shed 3 bases, with 13 bases lying between them. This CDR3 region has 15 residues. The CDR3 DNA reads TGCGCCAGCAGCTTGGCCGGCAGGGGGGGCTACGAGCAGTACTTC. It codes for CASSLAGRGGYEQYF. Drawing the rest from reference TRBV5-1 and TRBJ2-7, the complete variable domain is KAGVTQTPRYLIKTRGQQVTLSCSPISGHRSVSWYQQTPGQGLQFLFEYFSETQRNKGNFPGRFSGRQFSNSRSEMNVSTLELGDSALYLCASSLAGRGGYEQYFGPGTRLTVT.

This clonotype was seen at least ten times. V and J are TRBV20-1 and TRBJ1-2, with 7 bases matching TRBD1. Trimming took 3 bases from V and 0 from J; bases not matched to a gene: 4. Per the germline V gene, CDR1 is DFQATT and CDR2 is SNEGSKA (reference sequence). This CDR3 is built from 14 residues. In DNA form, the CDR3 reads TGCAGTGCTAGCAAGACAGGGACTAACTATGGCTACACCTTC. It specifies CSASKTGTNYGYTF.

The chain links TRBV20-1 to TRBJ2-2; D is undetermined. This CDR3 is built from 14 residues. V was shortened by 5 bases and J by 3 bases, with 13 bases between the two germline ends. Germline lookup yields CDR1 DFQATT and CDR2 SNEGSKA (reference sequence). CDR3 region: CSAHSLGHTGELFF. CDR3 nucleotides: TGCAGTGCTCATTCCCTGGGTCACACCGGGGAGCTGTTTTTT.

This clonotype occurred many times. This sequence joins TRBV4-2 and TRBJ1-2, with D tentatively TRBD1 (5 bases). Germline values: CDR1 LGHNA, CDR2 YNFKEQ. The CDR3 totals 17 residues. V lost 1 base and J lost 3, with 18 bases in between. For the CDR3, the DNA is TGTGCCAGCAGCCAAGTGGGGGGTGCTCGGGATTACTATGGCTACACCTTC. As protein: CASSQVGGARDYYGYTF.

The sample holds many counts of this clonotype. The J gene is TRBJ1-1, the V gene TRBV20-1; tentative D call: TRBD1 (5 bases). Deletions cut 6 bases from V and 5 bases from J, with 16 bases between. Per germline, CDR1 DFQATT and CDR2 SNEGSKA (reference sequence). The CDR3 has 13 residues. The chain's CDR3 is CSASFGRGTEAFF. For the CDR3, the DNA is TGCAGTGCCTCCTTCGGGAGGGGAACTGAAGCTTTCTTT.

This clonotype was seen only a few times. The rearrangement links TRBV7-2 to TRBJ2-7; D gene unclear. V was shortened by 5 bases and J by 5 bases, with 22 bases between the two germline ends. CDR1 is SGHTA, CDR2 FQGNSA, per germline. This CDR3 is built from 16 residues. In DNA, the CDR3 is TGTGCCAGCAGCCCCTTTGGTCGGCTAGAATTCCACGAGCAGTACTTC. It codes for CASSPFGRLEFHEQYF.

This clonotype has at least ten counts. The genes are TRBV12-3 or TRBV12-4 and TRBJ2-1; the D gene could be TRBD1 or TRBD2 (5 bases each). This CDR3 region has 13 residues. The V end lost 4 bases, the J end lost 10 bases, and 14 bases lay between the germline ends. CDR3: CASSWDGFGEQFF. The CDR3 DNA reads as TGTGCCAGCAGTTGGGACGGATTTGGGGAGCAGTTCTTC.

This clonotype came up many times. This sequence joins TRBV12-3 or TRBV12-4 and TRBJ1-3; no firm D call. Trimming stripped 5 bases from V and 10 bases from J, with 12 bases between. There are 12 residues in the CDR3. The DNA of the CDR3 is TGTGCCAGCAGTCCGCGGGGAAGTACCATATATTTT. This sequence encodes CASSPRGSTIYF.

This clonotype was seen repeatedly, ten times or more. V gene TRBV29-1 combines with J gene TRBJ1-2, with D perhaps TRBD1 (6 bases). Germline V CDR1 and CDR2: SQVTM, ANQGSEA. The V gene lost 6 bases and the J gene lost 4 bases, with 18 bases spanning the gap. The CDR3 length is 14 residues. CDR3 in amino acids: CSVGHRARLYGYTF. The CDR3 DNA reads TGCAGCGTGGGTCACAGGGCTCGACTCTATGGCTACACCTTC.

This clonotype was observed many times. V usage is TRBV6-1 and J usage is TRBJ2-3, with 8 bases lining up with TRBD1. CDR3 length: 14 amino acids. CDR1 and CDR2 from the germline V gene are MNHNS and SASEGT. The junction had 12 bases not matched to a gene; V was cut back by 2 bases and J by 14 bases. This CDR3 reads CASSERWGQDVVYF. Here the CDR3 DNA reads TGTGCCAGCAGTGAAAGGTGGGGACAGGATGTTGTGTATTTT.

V and J are TRBV5-1 and TRBJ2-6, with 8 bases identical to TRBD1. Germline values: CDR1 SGHRS, CDR2 YFSETQ. The junction had 11 bases not matched to a gene; V was cut back by 3 bases and J by 0 bases. The CDR3 has 19 residues. The CDR3 loop reads CASSSTSGTGNSGANVLTF. Written as DNA, the CDR3 is TGCGCCAGCAGCTCGACCTCCGGGACAGGCAACTCTGGGGCCAACGTCCTGACTTTC.

This clonotype came up many times. This sequence joins TRBV5-1 and TRBJ2-1; 10 bases line up with TRBD2. This CDR3 is built from 15 residues. Looked up from germline, CDR1 is SGHRS and CDR2 is YFSETQ. After removal of 5 bases from V and 8 bases from J, the junction contained 10 bases not matched to a gene. The CDR3 loop reads CASSLLAGDFYEQFF. DNA for the CDR3: TGCGCCAGCAGTCTTCTAGCGGGAGATTTCTATGAGCAGTTCTTC.

The V call is TRBV3-1, the J call TRBJ2-1, with no clear D. CDR3 length: 13 amino acids. CDR1 and CDR2 from the germline V gene are LGHDT and YNNKEL (reference sequence). V shed 3 bases and J shed 7 bases, with 10 bases lying between them. CDR3 amino acids: CASSHTWSNEQFF. The CDR3 bases are TGTGCCAGCAGCCACACCTGGTCGAATGAGCAGTTCTTC.

This clonotype was seen ten or more times. The chain combines TRBV20-1 with TRBJ2-2, with TRBD2 matching over 8 bases. Germline V CDR1 and CDR2: DFQATT, SNEGSKA (reference sequence). V shed 6 bases and J 5 bases; nucleotides not matched to a gene: 8. The CDR3 consists of 14 residues. CDR3 region: CSALGRGRTGELFF. In DNA, the CDR3 is TGCAGTGCCCTCGGGAGGGGGAGGACCGGGGAGCTGTTTTTT.

Concerning this clonotype itself: A much larger clone lies one base from this, so it may be a read error. The V gene is TRBV20-1, the J gene TRBJ1-1, with 7 bases aligning to TRBD1. After removal of 4 bases from V and 7 bases from J, the junction contained 9 bases not matched to a gene. The germline V gene has CDR1 DFQATT and CDR2 SNEGSKA (reference sequence). This CDR3 has 13 amino acids. The CDR3 DNA sequence: TGCAGTGCTATAAGGGGGCAAGGGTTTGAAGCTTTCTTT. This codes for CSAIRGQGFEAFF.

This clonotype has ten or more counts. The chain couples TRBV27 to TRBJ2-4; the match to TRBD1 covers 7 bases. Germline V gives CDR1 MNHEY, CDR2 SMNVEV (reference sequence). The CDR3 extends over 14 amino acids. Trimming took 5 bases from V and 3 from J; bases not matched to a gene: 4. CDR3 amino acids: CASSQGDVKNIQYF. DNA of the CDR3: TGTGCCAGCAGTCAGGGGGACGTCAAAAACATTCAGTACTTC.

J is TRBJ2-1 and V is TRBV20-1; TRBD2 aligns across 10 bases. J lost 13 bases, V lost 1 base, and 19 bases had no gene match. The germline gives CDR1 DFQATT, CDR2 SNEGSKA (reference sequence). CDR3 length: 17 amino acids. The CDR3 DNA follows: TGCAGTGCTAGAGGGGTCCTGGAGGGGCAACAGCGGGAGGGCCAGTTCTTC. Translating it yields CSARGVLEGQQREGQFF.

There are a few counts of this clonotype. This sequence joins TRBV6-1 and TRBJ2-7; tentative D call: TRBD2 (6 bases). Germline CDR1 and CDR2: MNHNS and SASEGT. With 7 bases removed from V and 0 bases from J, the gap between germline ends came to 19 bases. This CDR3 spans 16 amino acids. The chain's CDR3 is CASIVDGRSPSYEQYF. CDR3 sequence (DNA): TGTGCCAGCATAGTGGATGGGAGGTCTCCCTCCTACGAGCAGTACTTC.

This clonotype occurred many times. The rearrangement uses TRBV7-2 and TRBJ2-2; D unresolved. Germline V gives CDR1 SGHTA, CDR2 FQGNSA. The V end lost 1 base, the J end lost 4 bases, and 10 bases lay between the germline ends. This CDR3 has 15 amino acids. In DNA form, the CDR3 reads TGTGCCAGCAGCTTAGTGGTCAAACTCACCGGGGAGCTGTTTTTT. Residues: CASSLVVKLTGELFF.

This clonotype was observed at least ten times. This rearrangement joins TRBV20-1 to TRBJ2-3; D may match TRBD1 or TRBD2 (6 bases each). This CDR3 region has 15 residues. Trimming removed 0 bases from V and 1 base from J, with 11 bases in between. Germline values: CDR1 DFQATT, CDR2 SNEGSKA (reference sequence). This CDR3 reads CSARDPRGGTDTQYF. The CDR3 nucleotides are TGCAGTGCTAGAGATCCGAGGGGGGGCACAGATACGCAGTATTTT.

The sample holds many counts of this clonotype. V and J are TRBV6-2 or TRBV6-3 and TRBJ2-4; perhaps D is TRBD1 or TRBD2 (6 bases each). CDR3 length equals 17 residues. Germline V lookup: CDR1 MNHEY, CDR2 SVGEGT. Trimming stripped 5 bases from V and 5 bases from J, with 22 bases between. The chain's CDR3 is CASSPRRATRGENIQYF. The CDR3 nucleotides are TGTGCCAGCAGTCCACGTCGGGCAACTAGGGGGGAAAACATTCAGTACTTC.

In its sample, this clonotype was seen many times. The chain uses TRBV5-1 and TRBJ1-2; perhaps TRBD1 as D (5 bases). CDR3 length: 16 residues. Trimming stripped 0 bases from V and 2 bases from J, with 14 bases between. Germline-derived CDR1 and CDR2 are SGHRS and YFSETQ. The CDR3 sequence is CASSLGSSAGNYGYTF. The DNA of the CDR3 is TGCGCCAGCAGCTTGGGAAGTTCGGCAGGGAACTATGGCTACACCTTC.

In the case of this clonotype: Possible read error: a much larger clone is one base away. The rearrangement links TRBV6-2 or TRBV6-3 to TRBJ2-2, with 10 bases fitting TRBD1. From germline, CDR1 is MNHEY and CDR2 SVGEGT. The CDR3 is 15 amino acids. CDR3 in amino acids: CASRGTGENTGELSF. CDR3 bases: TGTGCCAGCAGAGGGACAGGGGAGAACACCGGGGAGCTGTCTTTT.

V is TRBV19 and J is TRBJ2-4; 8 positions agree with TRBD2. The CDR3 runs to 14 residues. CDR1 LNHDA and CDR2 SQIVND come from the germline V gene (reference sequence). V shed 2 bases and J 6 bases; nucleotides not matched to a gene: 3. The chain's CDR3 is CASSIPGLGNIQYF. The CDR3 nucleotides are TGTGCCAGTAGTATACCGGGACTAGGAAACATTCAGTACTTC.

This clonotype has a count of ten or more. The V gene is TRBV7-2, the J gene TRBJ2-7; a weak D match, TRBD2 (5 bases). Deletions cut 3 bases from V and 8 bases from J, with 17 bases between. Germline CDR1 SGHTA, CDR2 FQGNSA. The CDR3 spans 14 residues. CDR3 DNA sequence: TGTGCCAGCAGCTTGGCTGGTTTCGGGGAAAAGCAGTACTTC. It specifies CASSLAGFGEKQYF.

This clonotype is a singleton in its sample. This sequence joins TRBV11-2 and TRBJ2-7; D tentatively fits TRBD1 or TRBD2 (7 bases each). With 4 bases removed from V and 3 bases from J, the gap between germline ends came to 16 bases. Germline assignment: CDR1 SGHAT and CDR2 FQNNGV. There are 15 residues in the CDR3. The CDR3 here is CASSSGRGQIYEQYF. DNA for the CDR3: TGTGCCAGCAGCTCGGGGAGGGGACAGATCTACGAGCAGTACTTC.

This clonotype was seen ten or more times. CDR3 nucleotides: TGCAGTGCTAGACCCCTAAGCGGGGGGGCCACAGATACGCAGTATTTT. Its protein is CSARPLSGGATDTQYF. The gene calls are TRBV20-1 and TRBJ2-3, with TRBD2 matching 10 bases. Trimming took 2 bases from V and 2 from J; bases not matched to a gene: 7. This CDR3 comprises 16 residues. Germline assignment: CDR1 DFQATT and CDR2 SNEGSKA (reference sequence).

This clonotype was seen ten or more times. This chain joins TRBV11-2 and TRBJ2-2; D possibly corresponds to TRBD2 (5 bases). In germline, CDR1 is SGHAT, CDR2 FQNNGV. CDR3 length: 14 residues. V was cut by 0 bases and J by 5 bases, with 7 bases left in between. As DNA, the CDR3 is TGTGCCAGCAGCTTAGATGGCGGGACCGGGGAGCTGTTTTTT. This translates into CASSLDGGTGELFF. Full variable domain (rest looked up from reference TRBV11-2 and TRBJ2-2): EAGVAQSPRYKIIEKRQSVAFWCNPISGHATLYWYQQILGQGPKLLIQFQNNGVVDDSQLPKDRFSAERLKGVDSTLKIQPAKLEDSAVYLCASSLDGGTGELFFGEGSRLTVL.

In this sample, this clonotype turned up many times. The rearrangement links TRBV28 to TRBJ2-3, with 9 nucleotides matching TRBD1. V was clipped by 6 bases and J by 3 bases; unmatched bases: 13. This CDR3 spans 17 amino acids. Germline V gene lookup returns CDR1 MDHEN and CDR2 SYDVKM. The CDR3 sequence is CASRWWDRVKGTDTQYF. The CDR3 DNA follows: TGTGCCAGCAGATGGTGGGACAGGGTCAAGGGAACAGATACGCAGTATTTT.